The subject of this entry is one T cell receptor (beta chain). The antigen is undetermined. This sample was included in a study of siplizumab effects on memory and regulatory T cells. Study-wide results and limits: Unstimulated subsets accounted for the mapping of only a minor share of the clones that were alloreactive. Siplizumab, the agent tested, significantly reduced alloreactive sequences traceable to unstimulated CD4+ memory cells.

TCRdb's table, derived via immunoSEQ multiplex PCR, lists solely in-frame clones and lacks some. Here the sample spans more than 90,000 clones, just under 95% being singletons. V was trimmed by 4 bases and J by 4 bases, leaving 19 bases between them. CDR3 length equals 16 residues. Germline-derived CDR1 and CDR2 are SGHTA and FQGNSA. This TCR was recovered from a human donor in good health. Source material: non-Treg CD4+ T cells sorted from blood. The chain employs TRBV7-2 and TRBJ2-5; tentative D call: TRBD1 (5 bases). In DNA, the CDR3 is TGTGCCAGCAGCTGGTGGGGCGTCCCCGAGAGAGAGACCCAGTACTTC. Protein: CASSWWGVPERETQYF. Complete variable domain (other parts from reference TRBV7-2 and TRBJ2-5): GAGVSQSPSNKVTEKGKDVELRCDPISGHTALYWYRQSLGQGLEFLIYFQGNSAPDKSGLPSDRFSAERTGGSVSTLTIQRTQQEDSAVYLCASSWWGVPERETQYFGPGTRLLVL.